One sample yielded the 11 T cell receptor beta chains listed below, sequenced in a study of blood T cell repertoires in COVID-19 (TCRdb year 2020). The method was the immunoSEQ multiplex PCR assay. Held by TCRdb, this immuneACCESS table contains in-frame sequences only and omits some clones. Under half of the omission traces to an unresolved V gene where checked; the cause of the rest is unknown. Here the sample has approximately 230,000 clones; just under 85% occur a single time. 8.9% of the sample belongs to the ten largest clones. Sequencing input: peripheral blood. The receptors derive from an elderly man with acute or convalescent COVID-19.

The chain couples TRBV11-3 to TRBJ1-2; TRBD1 aligns across 12 bases. V gave up 7 bases and J gave up 0 bases; unmatched junction bases: 9. Germline lookup yields CDR1 SGHNT and CDR2 YENEEA. The CDR3 length is 17 residues. The CDR3 nucleotides are TGTGCCAGCATCCCTTTCGGGACAGGGGGCCCTAACTATGGCTACACCTTC. Its translation is CASIPFGTGGPNYGYTF.

The J gene is TRBJ2-7, the V gene TRBV19, with 7 bases matching TRBD1. Germline trimming cut 3 bases from V and 2 bases from J; bases unmatched to any gene: 4. The CDR3 length is 14 residues. Per the germline V gene, CDR1 is LNHDA and CDR2 is SQIVND (reference sequence). This chain's CDR3 is CASSIGQVPYEQYF. CDR3 coding DNA: TGTGCCAGTAGTATCGGACAGGTACCCTACGAGCAGTACTTC.

The chain employs TRBV6-6 and TRBJ1-2; TRBD1 matches 7 bases. Germline V gene sequence: CDR1 MNHNY, CDR2 SVGAGI (reference sequence). The CDR3 sequence is 16 residues long. J was trimmed by 2 bases and V by 6 bases; bases with no gene match: 12. CDR3 coding DNA: TGTGCCAGCAGCCCTTCCGGAACCAGGGGGAACTATGGCTACACCTTC. This sequence encodes CASSPSGTRGNYGYTF.

The chain links TRBV23-1 to TRBJ1-5; TRBD1 aligns across 9 bases. TRBV23-1 is filed as an ORF, its function uncertain. The CDR3 sequence is 18 residues long. The V and J ends lost 2 bases and 0 bases, in that order; junction bases with no gene match: 8. DNA of the CDR3: TGCGCCAGCAGTCAAGGTAGGACAGGGGTCCTTAGCAATCAGCCCCAGCATTTT. Amino acid sequence: CASSQGRTGVLSNQPQHF.

This clone has just a few counts. The chain links TRBV7-8 to TRBJ1-1; D possibly corresponds to TRBD1 (5 bases). V was clipped by 6 bases and J by 1 base, with 15 bases between them. Germline V gene sequence: CDR1 SGHVS, CDR2 FQNEAQ. The CDR3 covers 15 residues. Here the CDR3 DNA reads TGTGCCAGCAGGGTAGGGGAGGAGAGGAACACTGAAGCTTTCTTT. It is translated as CASRVGEERNTEAFF.

This chain joins TRBV19 and TRBJ2-7, with 8 nucleotides matching TRBD1. J gave up 6 bases and V 5 bases, and 12 bases lay outside the gene matches. The germline gives CDR1 LNHDA, CDR2 SQIVND (reference sequence). The CDR3 is 15 amino acids. The CDR3 reads CASSASRGRGSEQYF. DNA of the CDR3: TGTGCCAGTAGTGCGTCCAGGGGGCGCGGGTCCGAGCAGTACTTC.

The V gene is TRBV19, the J gene TRBJ1-4; D may be TRBD1 (6 bases). CDR3 length equals 16 residues. Germline V gene data show CDR1 as LNHDA and CDR2 as SQIVND (reference sequence). V lost 0 bases and J lost 10, with 18 bases in between. CDR3 sequence: CASSIDSMGQRGKLFF. The CDR3 DNA sequence: TGTGCCAGTAGTATAGATTCTATGGGACAACGCGGAAAACTGTTTTTT.

V is TRBV28 and J is TRBJ2-7; tentatively, D is TRBD2 (6 bases). The germline CDR1 and CDR2 sequences are MDHEN and SYDVKM. CDR3 length: 14 amino acids. V gave up 5 bases and J gave up 2 bases, with 13 bases separating them. CDR3 nucleotides: TGTGCCAGCAGTGGGGGGTCGCCCCCCTACGAGCAGTACTTC. Its protein product is CASSGGSPPYEQYF.

The chain is built from TRBV30 and TRBJ2-1; D may be TRBD1 (7 bases). Trimming took off 2 bases at V and 0 bases at J, with 14 bases between the two ends. The length of the CDR3 is 16 residues. Germline V gene lookup returns CDR1 GTSNPN and CDR2 SVGIG (reference sequence). The CDR3 DNA is TGTGCCTGGAGTAGCCCAGGGGGGATCTCCTACAATGAGCAGTTCTTC. Translation gives CAWSSPGGISYNEQFF.

The rearrangement uses TRBV3-1 (or the pseudogene TRBV3-2) and TRBJ2-3; 11 nucleotides agree with TRBD2. With 0 bases clipped from V and 4 bases from J, the junction kept 6 bases outside the gene matches. CDR3 length: 17 residues. Germline V gives CDR1 LGHDT, CDR2 YNNKEL (reference sequence). The CDR3 loop reads CASSQDPSGRFSDTQYF. In DNA, the CDR3 is TGTGCCAGCAGCCAAGATCCTAGCGGGAGGTTCTCAGATACGCAGTATTTT.

The rearrangement links TRBV24-1 to TRBJ2-3, with D perhaps TRBD1 (6 bases). V was shortened by 6 bases and J by 2 bases, with 8 bases between the two germline ends. Looked up from germline, CDR1 is KGHDR and CDR2 is SFDVKD. This CDR3 is 13 amino acids long. In DNA form, the CDR3 reads TGTGCCACCAGTAGGACAGACACAGATACGCAGTATTTT. It yields the protein CATSRTDTDTQYF.